This T cell receptor (beta chain) was recovered during a study of cytomegalovirus exposure and HLA in healthy donors. Unmatched junction bases numbered 6, after V lost 5 bases and J lost 1 base. Germline V lookup: CDR1 LGHNT, CDR2 FRNRAP. CDR3 length: 17 amino acids. The PCR had 60 Vbeta and 13 Jbeta primers. Assay: immunoSEQ multiplex PCR; the TCRdb copy retains only in-frame clones and omits some. The top ten hold around 5.8% of the sample, which has about 150,000 clones, about 85% seen once. The chain uses TRBV12-5 and TRBJ2-5, with TRBD2 matching 14 bases. The clonotype comes from a male donor in good health and CMV-seropositive. The sequencing input was PBMCs. In DNA form, the CDR3 reads TGTGCTAGTGGTCCGGGACTAGCGGGAGTGGGCCAAGAGACCCAGTACTTC. As protein: CASGPGLAGVGQETQYF.